These T cell receptor beta chains were read from a single sample in a study of blood T cell repertoires in COVID-19. Using immunoSEQ multiplex PCR, the repertoire was profiled, and TCRdb retains in-frame clones only, with some absent. The data hold about 150,000 clones, with 70% to 90% observed a single time. The specimen sequenced was peripheral blood. Receptor source: a man aged 60 to 69 with COVID-19, enrolled during active disease. The CDR3 runs from the conserved cysteine through the conserved F or W. Each record gives: clone size, V gene, J gene, D gene, CDR3 DNA, CDR3 protein. A D gene is named only where the DNA matches it firmly. Clone size is not always given. Where it is, it says once, few, many or a class for expanded clones.

>once|TRBV12-3/TRBV12-4|TRBJ2-7|.
TGTGCCAGCAGTTACCAGGATTCCTACGAGCAGTACTTC
CASSYQDSYEQYF
>.|TRBV6-5|TRBJ2-4|.
TGTGCCAGCAGGACCGGGACCGGGAGTGGCATTCAGTACTTC
CASRTGTGSGIQYF
>.|TRBV12-5|TRBJ2-1|TRBD1
TGTGCTAGTGGTCGGGACAGTTACTACAATGAGCAGTTCTTC
CASGRDSYYNEQFF
>.|TRBV19|TRBJ2-1|TRBD1
TGTGCCAGTAGTATGGGGGGACAGGGGATAGGTTGGCAGTTCTTC
CASSMGGQGIGWQFF
>.|TRBV6-2/TRBV6-3|TRBJ1-2|TRBD1
TGTGCCAGCAGCCCCCTCACAGGGGGCGCGGGAGGCTACACCTTC
CASSPLTGGAGGYTF
>once|TRBV7-3|TRBJ1-3|.
TGTGCCAGCAGCTCGGAGGGAAACACCATATATTTT
CASSSEGNTIYF
>once|TRBV9|TRBJ1-3|.
TGTGCCAGCAGCGGACCGATGGACTACTCTGGAAACACCATATATTTT
CASSGPMDYSGNTIYF
>once|TRBV25-1|TRBJ1-3|TRBD1
TGTGCCAGCAGTCGAGGGACAGCTGGAAACACCATATATTTT
CASSRGTAGNTIYF
>.|TRBV4-3|TRBJ1-3|.
TGCGCCAGCGGATTGATGGACGGCGGGCCTGGAAACACCATATATTTT
CASGLMDGGPGNTIYF
>few|TRBV18|TRBJ1-4|TRBD1
TGTGCCAGCTCATCGGGACAGGGCCAGGAAAAACTGTTTTTT
CASSSGQGQEKLFF
>.|TRBV27|TRBJ2-7|TRBD1
TGTGCCAGCAGTCTAGACAGGGACCTCCGCTACGAGCAGTACTTC
CASSLDRDLRYEQYF
>.|TRBV19|TRBJ2-3|TRBD2
TGTGCCAGTAGTATTCGGGCTAGCGGGCCCACAGATACGCAGTATTTT
CASSIRASGPTDTQYF
>.|TRBV21-1|TRBJ1-2|.
TGTGCCAGCAGCAAAGTCCAGTACGACAGGGGACATGGCTACACCTTC
CASSKVQYDRGHGYTF
>.|TRBV27|TRBJ2-2|TRBD1
TGTGCCAGCACGATGACAGGGGGCTTGAGCCCCGGGGAGCTGTTTTTT
CASTMTGGLSPGELFF
>.|TRBV19|TRBJ2-3|TRBD2
TGTGCCAGTAGTCAGGCGGGAGGGGCGGGTGATACGCAGTATTTT
CASSQAGGAGDTQYF
>.|TRBV14|TRBJ2-3|TRBD2
TGTGCCAGCAGCCAAGGGTCTAGCGGGGTTATGTATACGCAGTATTTT
CASSQGSSGVMYTQYF
>.|TRBV7-3|TRBJ2-1|.
TGTGCCAGCAGCTCGTCCCCCGGCTCAACAGGACGAAATGAGCAGTTCTTC
CASSSSPGSTGRNEQFF
>once|TRBV28|TRBJ1-2|TRBD1
TGTGCCAGCAGTTCGACAGGGGAGTACTATGGCTACACCTTC
CASSSTGEYYGYTF
>.|TRBV28|TRBJ1-2|.
TGTGCCAGCAGTAGGGGATCCCGGGAGGGGAGTGGCTACACCTTC
CASSRGSREGSGYTF
>.|TRBV18|TRBJ2-1|.
TGTGCCAGCTCACAGACAGACTACAATGAGCAGTTCTTC
CASSQTDYNEQFF
>.|TRBV19|TRBJ1-5|TRBD1
TGTGCCAGTAGGTCCCGGGACAGGGGAGATCAGCCCCAGCATTTT
CASRSRDRGDQPQHF
>few|TRBV7-9|TRBJ1-1|TRBD1
TGTGCCAGCAGCCCCCTCGGGACAGCGAACACTGAAGCTTTCTTT
CASSPLGTANTEAFF
>.|TRBV6-5|TRBJ1-2|.
TGTGCCAGCAGTTACGACGTTGTGGCAGGTGGCTACACCTTC
CASSYDVVAGGYTF
>.|TRBV5-1|TRBJ1-1|TRBD1
TGCGCCAGCAGCAAGGACAGGGCCATGAACACTGAAGCTTTCTTT
CASSKDRAMNTEAFF
>.|TRBV14|TRBJ2-1|TRBD2
TGTGCCAGCAGTCTAGCGGGAGGGCCGATCCAGTTCTTC
CASSLAGGPIQFF
>.|TRBV4-2|TRBJ2-1|TRBD2
TGTGCCAGCAGCCCCACGGCTAGCGGGGGTCCTAGCTCCTACAATGAGCAGTTCTTC
CASSPTASGGPSSYNEQFF
>.|TRBV4-3|TRBJ1-6|.
TGCGCCAGCAGCGAGGACAGCTCCTATAATTCACCCCTCCACTTT
CASSEDSSYNSPLHF
>.|TRBV6-5|TRBJ1-1|TRBD1
TGTGCCAGCAGTCCCACCGGGACAGGTAACACTGAAGCTTTCTTT
CASSPTGTGNTEAFF
>once|TRBV6-5|TRBJ1-1|.
TGTGCCAGCCGCGAGAACACTGAAGCTTTCTTT
CASRENTEAFF
>.|TRBV7-2|TRBJ1-5|TRBD1
TGTGCCAGCAGCTGGGGACAGGGAGGGCAGCCCCAGCATTTT
CASSWGQGGQPQHF
>.|TRBV6-6|TRBJ1-1|TRBD1
TGTGCCAGCAGTCCAACGACAGGGTCAGTCACTGAAGCTTTCTTT
CASSPTTGSVTEAFF
>once|TRBV24-1|TRBJ2-7|TRBD1
TGTGCCACCAGGAGGGGGCAGGGGCCCCACGAGCAGTACTTC
CATRRGQGPHEQYF
>.|TRBV27|TRBJ2-2|TRBD1
TGTGCCAGCACGAACGGAATAGTTGGACAGGGAGTGACCGGGGAGCTGTTTTTT
CASTNGIVGQGVTGELFF
>.|TRBV18|TRBJ1-4|TRBD1
TGTGCCAGCTCGTTGGACAGGGCCAGCCTTAAGGGGACGTTTTTT
CASSLDRASLKGTFF
>.|TRBV5-1|TRBJ1-3|TRBD1
TGCGCCAGCAGCTCCGGCGGGACAGGGAGAAACACCATATATTTT
CASSSGGTGRNTIYF
>.|TRBV2|TRBJ1-2|.
TGTGCCAGCAGTGAAGAGGGGAGGGTTTCGGGCGGCTACACCTTC
CASSEEGRVSGGYTF
>.|TRBV7-2|TRBJ1-5|.
TGTGCCAGCAGCTCCCGTGAGGGTCGACATCAGCCCCAGCATTTT
CASSSREGRHQPQHF
>.|TRBV2|TRBJ1-1|TRBD1
TGTGCCAGCAGCGGGGGGGACAGGGGGAGGACTGAAGCTTTCTTT
CASSGGDRGRTEAFF
>.|TRBV6-5|TRBJ1-5|.
TGTGCCAGCAGTTCACAGGGTTTGGGTCAGCCCCAGCATTTT
CASSSQGLGQPQHF
>once|TRBV6-2/TRBV6-3|TRBJ2-5|.
TGTGCCAGCAGTTACCGGGGGACGCTACAAGAGACCCAGTACTTC
CASSYRGTLQETQYF
>.|TRBV19|TRBJ2-2|TRBD2
TGTGCCAGTAAGACTAGCGGGAGTCCCGGGGAGCTGTTTTTT
CASKTSGSPGELFF
>once|TRBV11-3|TRBJ2-1|TRBD2
TGTGCCAGCAGCTCCACCGGGACTATTCTTGGCAATGAGCAGTTCTTC
CASSSTGTILGNEQFF
>.|TRBV11-3|TRBJ2-1|.
TGTGCCAGCAGCATAACACAGGGCCGGAGTGAGCAGTTCTTC
CASSITQGRSEQFF
>.|TRBV9|TRBJ2-7|TRBD1
TGTGCCAGCGGGGACGGAGGACAGGGCTACGAGCAGTACTTC
CASGDGGQGYEQYF
>few|TRBV18|TRBJ1-3|.
TGTGCCAGCTCGCAGACAGAACCCTCTGGAAACACCATATATTTT
CASSQTEPSGNTIYF
>.|TRBV19|TRBJ2-3|.
TGTGCCAGTACCCCGTGGCCGGGGACAGATACGCAGTATTTT
CASTPWPGTDTQYF
>.|TRBV3-1/TRBV3-2|TRBJ1-1|.
TGTGCCAGCAGCCAAAGTCGGGGGACTGAAGCTTTCTTT
CASSQSRGTEAFF
>.|TRBV4-1|TRBJ1-4|.
TGCGCCAGCAGCCAAGCAGGGAACGAAAAACTGTTTTTT
CASSQAGNEKLFF
>.|TRBV5-8|TRBJ1-5|TRBD1
TGTGCCAGCAGCTTGGGACAGGGTGGGAGTCAGCCCCAGCATTTT
CASSLGQGGSQPQHF
>once|TRBV30|TRBJ2-7|TRBD1
TGTGCCTGGGACAGGGGTTCCTACGAGCAGTACTTC
CAWDRGSYEQYF
>.|TRBV10-2|TRBJ2-7|.
TGCGCCAGTTCTCGGGGGAAGACGGCCTACGAGCAGTACTTC
CASSRGKTAYEQYF
>.|TRBV29-1|TRBJ1-2|TRBD1
TGCAGCGTTGAAGCACAGGGGATTAACTATGGCTACACCTTC
CSVEAQGINYGYTF
>.|TRBV5-4|TRBJ2-5|.
TGTGCCAGCAGCTTAGGGGGGCGAGGGGGCATAAAGACCCAGTACTTC
CASSLGGRGGIKTQYF
>.|TRBV6-6|TRBJ1-2|TRBD1
TGTGCCAGCAGTTCCGCCAGGGGGGATGGCTACACCTTC
CASSSARGDGYTF
>.|TRBV6-5|TRBJ1-3|.
TGTGCCAGCAACCAGGGGTATAGAAACACCATATATTTT
CASNQGYRNTIYF
>.|TRBV7-2|TRBJ2-5|TRBD2
TGTGCCAGCAGCTTAGAACTAGCGGGAGCCGCCATGACCCAGTACTTC
CASSLELAGAAMTQYF
>.|TRBV4-3|TRBJ2-7|TRBD2
TGCGCCAGCAGCAAAGACGCGGGAGGGTCCTACGAGCAGTACTTC
CASSKDAGGSYEQYF
>.|TRBV21-1|TRBJ1-1|.
TGTGCCAGCAAGCCTTTTGAGCAGGGGCCCACTGAAGCTTTCTTT
CASKPFEQGPTEAFF
>.|TRBV5-4|TRBJ2-1|TRBD2
TGTGCCAGCAGCTTTACTAGCGGGCTCAATGAGCAGTTCTTC
CASSFTSGLNEQFF
>.|TRBV6-2/TRBV6-3|TRBJ1-2|TRBD1
TGTGCCAGCAGGCCTGGACAGGGGGCATTCTATGGCTACACCTTC
CASRPGQGAFYGYTF